Listed here is a single T cell receptor beta chain. The antigen this receptor binds is unknown. Within one base of it there is no much larger clone, and no base qualities were kept. This record belongs to a study of T-cell memory formation after mild COVID-19 (dated by TCRdb to the early 2020s). Describing the broader study: Most TCR sequence clusters were specific to one of the two donors. In two donors, T-cell clones that expanded and contracted after mild COVID-19 were followed by sequencing TCRalpha and TCRbeta repertoires longitudinally. Two young, previously healthy adult volunteers made up the cohort, one male and one female.

This sample was sequenced with an Illumina NovaSeq 6000. TCRalpha and TCRbeta cDNA libraries were constructed by 5'RACE with constant-segment primers, with sample barcodes and unique molecular identifiers being introduced. RNA was extracted from every sample with Trizol reagent. Amplification of the libraries took two PCR steps, and the second step added a second sample barcode plus Illumina TruSeq adapters. Libraries were sequenced on an Illumina NovaSeq with 2 x 150 bp paired-end reads. For the original study's pipeline: Reads were demultiplexed and collapsed into UMI-guided consensus sequences with migec v1.2.7. Using mixcr v2.1.11, the UMI consensuses were aligned to TRA and TRB V and J templates and assembled into clonotypes. Expanded or contracted clonotypes were those called significant by both edgeR and NoisET, with noise models trained on biological replicates. For edgeR calls, the cutoffs were a false discovery rate-adjusted p below 0.01 and a log2 fold-change threshold of 1. As an exploratory analysis of dynamics, max-normalized trajectories of the 1000 most abundant clonotypes were examined with PCA combined with hierarchical clustering. Separately sequenced CD4+ and CD8+ repertoires were used to assign a CD4 or CD8 phenotype to each responding clone. Through fastp at Q25 and MiXCR, TCRdb rebuilt clones from the public reads, retaining in-frame beta chains. Identical CDR3 proteins give one entry, which carries the most common genes and DNA. The V and J calls come from TCRdb's annotation, not from the publication. Counted in this sample were about 350,000 distinct CDR3 sequences; roughly an eighth of them appeared once. The top ten hold 20% to 25% of the sample.

The full study reports these points: The second-wave clones that peaked on day 37 were not confirmed to be SARS-CoV-2 specific. Clones contracting from day 15 to 85 had balanced CD4/CD8 phenotypes, while a second wave expanding from day 15 to 37 was biased towards CD4+. Some responding clones were detected in pre-infection memory, suggesting pre-existing cross-reactive memory T cells joined the SARS-CoV-2 response. Contracting CD4+ clones were located mainly in the CM and EM memory subsets, whereas CD8+ clones were found to be enriched in EMRA. The study covered only a couple of mild cases, and larger cohorts including severe cases with pre-infection samples were considered necessary.

PBMCs were isolated by Ficoll-Paque density gradient centrifugation. Material for sequencing was PBMCs or a T cell subset sorted from them (not recorded which). This sequence was found in a man aged 18 to 35 who had mild COVID-19 (a few samples of this study predate the infection). The sample titles of this study are shuffled in the database, so cell type and time point are left out; the donor was told from shared clones.

The bases are TGTGCCAGCAGCGGTAGACAGGGTTGGGAAAAACTGTTTTTT. It encodes CASSGRQGWEKLFF. The rearranged segments are TRBV4-2 and TRBJ1-4; TRBD1 fits 7 bases in the junction. The CDR3 runs 14 amino acids, cysteine and phenylalanine included. The sequence is cut down to CDR3 DNA, 42 bases in frame from base 1. From the germline V gene, CDR1 is LGHNA and CDR2 is YNFKEQ. After removal of 5 bases from V and 8 bases from J, the junction retains 8 bases not matched to a gene.